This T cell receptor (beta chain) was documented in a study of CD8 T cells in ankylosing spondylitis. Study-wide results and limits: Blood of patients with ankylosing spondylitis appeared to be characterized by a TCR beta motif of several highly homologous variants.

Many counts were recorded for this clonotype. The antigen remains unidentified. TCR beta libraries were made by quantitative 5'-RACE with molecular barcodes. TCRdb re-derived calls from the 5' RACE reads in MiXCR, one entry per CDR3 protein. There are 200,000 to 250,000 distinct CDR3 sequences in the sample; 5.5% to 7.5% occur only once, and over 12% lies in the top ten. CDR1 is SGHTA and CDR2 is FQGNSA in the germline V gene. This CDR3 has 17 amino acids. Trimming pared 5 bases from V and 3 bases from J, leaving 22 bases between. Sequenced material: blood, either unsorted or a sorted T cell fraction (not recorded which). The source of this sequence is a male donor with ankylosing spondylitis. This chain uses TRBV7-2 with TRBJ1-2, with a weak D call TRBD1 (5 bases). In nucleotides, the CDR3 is TGTGCCAGCAGCCAGACCGGGACTCCCGATTGGGACTATGGCTACACCTTC. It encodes CASSQTGTPDWDYGYTF.